This TCR beta chain was documented in a study of shared clonotypes between healthy human individuals. Produced via immunoSEQ multiplex PCR; TCRdb's table is partial and in-frame only. This table holds about 590,000 clones, around 95% found once. In the case of this clone: What it binds is not known. Other nucleotide sequences from this sample produce the same CDR3.

Naive CD8 isolation took CD45RO-negative cells positively selected for CCR7 and excluded terminally differentiated effector memory CD45RA+ cells. The germline V gene encodes CDR1 SGDLS and CDR2 YYNGEE. The V end lost 0 bases, the J end lost 3 bases, and 6 bases lay between the germline ends. The CDR3 totals 13 residues. Study-wide findings and caveats: Shared clonotypes: about 5% naive CD4, 3.5% to 4% naive CD8, 2.3% memory CD4, approximately 0.37% memory CD8.

This TCR derives from a woman aged 25 to 39 in good health. Specimen: naive CD8+ T cells sorted from blood. This chain uses TRBV9 with TRBJ1-1, with D unresolved. The chain's CDR3 is CASSVGGDTEAFF. CDR3 in DNA: TGTGCCAGCAGCGTAGGCGGGGACACTGAAGCTTTCTTT.